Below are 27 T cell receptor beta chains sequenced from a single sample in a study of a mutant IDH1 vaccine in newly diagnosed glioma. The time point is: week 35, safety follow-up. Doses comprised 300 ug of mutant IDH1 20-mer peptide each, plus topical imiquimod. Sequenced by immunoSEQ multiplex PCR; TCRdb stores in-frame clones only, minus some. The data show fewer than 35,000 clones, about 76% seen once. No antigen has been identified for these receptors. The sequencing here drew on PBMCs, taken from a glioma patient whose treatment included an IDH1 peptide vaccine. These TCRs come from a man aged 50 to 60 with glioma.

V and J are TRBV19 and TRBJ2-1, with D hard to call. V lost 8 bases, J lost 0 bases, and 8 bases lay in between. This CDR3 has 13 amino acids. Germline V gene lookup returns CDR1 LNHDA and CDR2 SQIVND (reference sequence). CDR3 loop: CASGVSSYNEQFF. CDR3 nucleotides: TGTGCCAGTGGGGTAAGCTCCTACAATGAGCAGTTCTTC.

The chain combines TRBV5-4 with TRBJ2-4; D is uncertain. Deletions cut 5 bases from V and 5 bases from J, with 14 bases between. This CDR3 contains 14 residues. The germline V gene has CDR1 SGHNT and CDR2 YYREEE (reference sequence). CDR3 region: CASSWVPRENIQYF. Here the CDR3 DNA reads TGTGCCAGCAGTTGGGTACCAAGGGAAAACATTCAGTACTTC.

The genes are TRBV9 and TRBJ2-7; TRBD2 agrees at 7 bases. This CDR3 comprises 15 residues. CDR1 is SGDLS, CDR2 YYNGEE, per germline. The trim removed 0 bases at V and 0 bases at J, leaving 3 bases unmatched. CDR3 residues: CASSVGSGISYEQYF. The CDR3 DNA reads TGTGCCAGCAGCGTAGGAAGCGGGATCTCCTACGAGCAGTACTTC.

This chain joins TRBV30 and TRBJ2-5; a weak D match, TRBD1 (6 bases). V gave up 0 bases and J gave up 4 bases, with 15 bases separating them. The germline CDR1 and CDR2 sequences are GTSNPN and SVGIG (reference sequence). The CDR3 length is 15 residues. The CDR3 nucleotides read TGTGCCTGGAGTGTACCAGGGGAGCTCGGAGAGACCCAGTACTTC. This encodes CAWSVPGELGETQYF.

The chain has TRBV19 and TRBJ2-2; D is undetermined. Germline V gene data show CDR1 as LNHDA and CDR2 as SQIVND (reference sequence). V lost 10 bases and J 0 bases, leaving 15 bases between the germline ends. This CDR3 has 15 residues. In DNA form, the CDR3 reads TGTGCCACCCTTAATCTATTCACGAACACCGGGGAGCTGTTTTTT. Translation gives CATLNLFTNTGELFF.

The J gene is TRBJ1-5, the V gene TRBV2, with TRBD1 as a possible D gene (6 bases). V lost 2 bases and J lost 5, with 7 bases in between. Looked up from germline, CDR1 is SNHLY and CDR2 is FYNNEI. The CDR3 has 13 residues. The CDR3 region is CASSERGDQPQHF. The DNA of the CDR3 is TGTGCCAGCAGTGAAAGGGGGGATCAGCCCCAGCATTTT.

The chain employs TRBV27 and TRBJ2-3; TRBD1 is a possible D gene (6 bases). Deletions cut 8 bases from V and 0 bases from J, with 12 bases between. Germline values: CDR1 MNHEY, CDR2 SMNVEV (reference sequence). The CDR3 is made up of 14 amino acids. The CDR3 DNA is TGTGCCAGCCGAAGGGGGTTTAGCACAGATACGCAGTATTTT. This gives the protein CASRRGFSTDTQYF.

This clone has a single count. Here the CDR3 reads CASSFRTGELFF. The CDR3 DNA sequence: TGTGCCAGCAGCTTCCGTACCGGGGAGCTGTTTTTT. This rearrangement joins TRBV5-6 to TRBJ2-2; D gene unclear. Germline CDR1 and CDR2: SGHDT and YYEEEE. V gave up 2 bases and J gave up 5 bases, with 4 bases separating them. The CDR3 runs 12 residues.

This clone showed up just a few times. DNA of the CDR3: TGTGCCAGCAGTGAGATAGCGGGGACCATCAATGAGCAGTTCTTC. Its protein product is CASSEIAGTINEQFF. The genes are TRBV2 and TRBJ2-1; TRBD2 matches at 8 bases. The CDR3 is 15 amino acids. From germline, CDR1 is SNHLY and CDR2 FYNNEI. The junction had 7 bases not matched to a gene; V was cut back by 3 bases and J by 6 bases.

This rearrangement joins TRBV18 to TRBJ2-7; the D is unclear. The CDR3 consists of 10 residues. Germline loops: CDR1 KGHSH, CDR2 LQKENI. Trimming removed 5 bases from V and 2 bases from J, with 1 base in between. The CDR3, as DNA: TGTGCCAGCTCAGCCTACGAGCAGTACTTC. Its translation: CASSAYEQYF.

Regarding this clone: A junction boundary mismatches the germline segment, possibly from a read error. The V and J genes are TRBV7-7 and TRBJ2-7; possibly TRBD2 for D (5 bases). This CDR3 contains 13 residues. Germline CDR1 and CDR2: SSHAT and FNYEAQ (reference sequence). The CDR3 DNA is TGTGCTAGCAGCTTATCCGGGGCCTACGAGCAGTACTTC. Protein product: CASSLSGAYEQYF.

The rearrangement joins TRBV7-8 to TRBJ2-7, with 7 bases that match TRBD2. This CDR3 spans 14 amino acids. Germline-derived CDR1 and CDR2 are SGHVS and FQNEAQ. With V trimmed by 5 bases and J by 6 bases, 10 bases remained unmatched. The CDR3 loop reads CASSPGTTPSEQYF. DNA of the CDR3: TGTGCCAGCAGCCCTGGGACTACCCCAAGCGAGCAGTACTTC.

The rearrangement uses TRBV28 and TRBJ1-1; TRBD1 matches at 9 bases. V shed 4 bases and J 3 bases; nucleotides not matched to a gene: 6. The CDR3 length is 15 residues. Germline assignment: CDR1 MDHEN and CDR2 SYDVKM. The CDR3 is CASSSSGTGYTEAFF. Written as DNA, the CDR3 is TGTGCCAGCAGTTCCTCCGGGACAGGGTACACTGAAGCTTTCTTT.

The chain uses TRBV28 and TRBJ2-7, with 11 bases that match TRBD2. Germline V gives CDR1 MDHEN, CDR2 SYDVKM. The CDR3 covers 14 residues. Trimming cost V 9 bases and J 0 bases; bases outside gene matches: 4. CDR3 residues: CASSTSGSSYEQYF. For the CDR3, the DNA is TGTGCCAGTAGTACTAGCGGGAGCTCCTACGAGCAGTACTTC.

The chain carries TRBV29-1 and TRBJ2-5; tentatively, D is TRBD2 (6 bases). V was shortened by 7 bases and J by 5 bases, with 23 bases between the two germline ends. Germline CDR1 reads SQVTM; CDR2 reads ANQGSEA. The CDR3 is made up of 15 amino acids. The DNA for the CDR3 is TGCAGCGCGACTAGTAGAATTACTAGTGATGAGACCCAGTACTTC. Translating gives CSATSRITSDETQYF.

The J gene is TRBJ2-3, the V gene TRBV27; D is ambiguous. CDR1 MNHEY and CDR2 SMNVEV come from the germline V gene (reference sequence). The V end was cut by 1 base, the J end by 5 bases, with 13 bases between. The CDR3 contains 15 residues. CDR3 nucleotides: TGTGCCAGCAGTTTATTACTCCCTCCACAAGATACGCAGTATTTT. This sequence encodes CASSLLLPPQDTQYF.

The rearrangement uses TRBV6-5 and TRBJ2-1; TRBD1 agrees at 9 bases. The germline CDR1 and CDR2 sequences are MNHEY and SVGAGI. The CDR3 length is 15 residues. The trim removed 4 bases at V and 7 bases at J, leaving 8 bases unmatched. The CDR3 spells CASSFRQGVGNEQFF. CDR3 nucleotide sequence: TGTGCCAGCAGTTTTCGACAGGGGGTGGGGAATGAGCAGTTCTTC.

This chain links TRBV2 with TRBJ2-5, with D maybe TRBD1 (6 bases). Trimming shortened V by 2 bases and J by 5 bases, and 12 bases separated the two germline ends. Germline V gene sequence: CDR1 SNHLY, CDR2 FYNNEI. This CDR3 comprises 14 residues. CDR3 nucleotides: TGTGCCAGCAGTGAATTGGGGGCCGGGGAGACCCAGTACTTC. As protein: CASSELGAGETQYF.

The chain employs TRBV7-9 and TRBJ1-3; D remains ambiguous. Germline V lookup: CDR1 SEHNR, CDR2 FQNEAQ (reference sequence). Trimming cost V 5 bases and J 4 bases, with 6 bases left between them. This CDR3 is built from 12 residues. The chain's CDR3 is CASSPLGNTIYF. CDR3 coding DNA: TGTGCCAGCAGCCCATTAGGAAACACCATATATTTT.

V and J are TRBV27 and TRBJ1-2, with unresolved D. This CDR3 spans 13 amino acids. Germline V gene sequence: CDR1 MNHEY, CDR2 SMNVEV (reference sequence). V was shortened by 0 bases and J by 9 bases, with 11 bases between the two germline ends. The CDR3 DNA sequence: TGTGCCAGCAGTTTATCGGGATCTGGGAGCTACACCTTC. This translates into CASSLSGSGSYTF.

The CDR3 bases are TGCGCCAGCCGCGGGACGGCGGACAATGAGCAGTTCTTC. Translated: CASRGTADNEQFF. V gene TRBV5-1 combines with J gene TRBJ2-1, with D possibly being TRBD2 (6 bases). The CDR3 contains 13 residues. Germline V gene lookup returns CDR1 SGHRS and CDR2 YFSETQ. Trimming left V 7 bases short and J 5 bases short, with 13 bases between.

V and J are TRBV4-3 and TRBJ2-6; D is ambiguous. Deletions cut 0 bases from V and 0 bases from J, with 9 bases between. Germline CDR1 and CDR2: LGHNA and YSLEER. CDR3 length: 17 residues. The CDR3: CASSQDLIRSGANVLTF. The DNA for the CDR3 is TGCGCCAGCAGCCAAGATCTAATACGCTCTGGGGCCAACGTCCTGACTTTC.

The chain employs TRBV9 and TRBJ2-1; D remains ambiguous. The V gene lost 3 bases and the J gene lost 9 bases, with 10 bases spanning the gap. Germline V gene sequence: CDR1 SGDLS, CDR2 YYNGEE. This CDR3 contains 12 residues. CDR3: CASSGLYGEQFF. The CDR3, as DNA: TGTGCCAGCAGCGGACTTTACGGTGAGCAGTTCTTC.

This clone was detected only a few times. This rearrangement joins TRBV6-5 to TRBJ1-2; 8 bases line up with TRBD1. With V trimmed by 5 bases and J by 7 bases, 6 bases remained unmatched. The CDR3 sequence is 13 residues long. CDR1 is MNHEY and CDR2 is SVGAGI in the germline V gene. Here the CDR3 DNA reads TGTGCCAGCAGTAAAGGACAGGGTCTTGGCTACACCTTC. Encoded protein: CASSKGQGLGYTF.

The CDR3 DNA is TGTGCCAGCAGTCGGTCAGCGGGCACAGATACGCAGTATTTT. Translating it yields CASSRSAGTDTQYF. The V gene is TRBV6-5, the J gene TRBJ2-3, with TRBD2 as a possible D gene (5 bases). CDR1 and CDR2 (germline): MNHEY, SVGAGI. The CDR3 contains 14 residues. Trimming removed 5 bases at V and 1 base at J, with 10 bases between.

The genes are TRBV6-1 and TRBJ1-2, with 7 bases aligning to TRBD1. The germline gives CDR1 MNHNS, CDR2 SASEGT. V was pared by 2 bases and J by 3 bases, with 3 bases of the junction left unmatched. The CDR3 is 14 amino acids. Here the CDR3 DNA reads TGTGCCAGCAGTGAATCACAGGGGTACTATGGCTACACCTTC. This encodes CASSESQGYYGYTF.

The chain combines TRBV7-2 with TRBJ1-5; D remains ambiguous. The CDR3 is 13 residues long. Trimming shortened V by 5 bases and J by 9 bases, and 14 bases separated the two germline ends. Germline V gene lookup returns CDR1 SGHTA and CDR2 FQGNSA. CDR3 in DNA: TGTGCCAGCAGCCCCACCACCGTCGGGCCCCAGCATTTT. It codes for CASSPTTVGPQHF.